The clone carrying this T cell receptor (beta chain) was counted a few times. The data are from a study of beta chain features in type 1 diabetes. Trimming pared 7 bases from V and 4 bases from J, leaving 18 bases between. Germline V gene lookup returns CDR1 SNHLY and CDR2 FYNNEI. This CDR3 comprises 15 residues. All of the isolated RNA was reverse transcribed, so expressed TCRB transcripts were sequenced. The table came from immunoSEQ multiplex PCR; TCRdb's copy has only in-frame clones and leaves some out. The data show 970,000 or so clones, 17% seen once. The V and J genes are TRBV2 and TRBJ2-3, with D perhaps TRBD1 (7 bases). The receptor's source is a woman aged 18-35 years in good health. The sample was naive CD4+ T cells from blood. The CDR3: CASTNQGGYADTQYF. DNA of the CDR3: TGTGCCAGCACTAACCAGGGGGGTTACGCAGATACGCAGTATTTT.